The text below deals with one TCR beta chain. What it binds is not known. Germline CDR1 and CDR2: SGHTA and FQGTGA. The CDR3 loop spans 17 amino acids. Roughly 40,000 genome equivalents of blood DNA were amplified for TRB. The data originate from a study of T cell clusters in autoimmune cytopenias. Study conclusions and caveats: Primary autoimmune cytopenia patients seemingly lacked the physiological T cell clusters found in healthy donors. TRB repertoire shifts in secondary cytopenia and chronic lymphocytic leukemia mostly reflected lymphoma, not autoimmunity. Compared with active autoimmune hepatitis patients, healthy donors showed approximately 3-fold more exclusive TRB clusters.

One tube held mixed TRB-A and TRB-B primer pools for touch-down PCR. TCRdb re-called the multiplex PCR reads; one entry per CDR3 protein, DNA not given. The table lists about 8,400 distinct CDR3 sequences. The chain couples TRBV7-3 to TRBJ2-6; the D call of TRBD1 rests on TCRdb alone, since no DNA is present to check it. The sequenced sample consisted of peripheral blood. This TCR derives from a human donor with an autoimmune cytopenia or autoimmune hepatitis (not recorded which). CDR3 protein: CASSRPGTPTGANVLTF. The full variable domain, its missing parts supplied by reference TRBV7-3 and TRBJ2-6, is GAGVSQTPSNKVTEKGKYVELRCDPISGHTALYWYRQSLGQGPEFLIYFQGTGAADDSGLPNDRFFAVRPEGSVSTLKIQRTERGDSAVYLCASSRPGTPTGANVLTFGAGSRLTVL.